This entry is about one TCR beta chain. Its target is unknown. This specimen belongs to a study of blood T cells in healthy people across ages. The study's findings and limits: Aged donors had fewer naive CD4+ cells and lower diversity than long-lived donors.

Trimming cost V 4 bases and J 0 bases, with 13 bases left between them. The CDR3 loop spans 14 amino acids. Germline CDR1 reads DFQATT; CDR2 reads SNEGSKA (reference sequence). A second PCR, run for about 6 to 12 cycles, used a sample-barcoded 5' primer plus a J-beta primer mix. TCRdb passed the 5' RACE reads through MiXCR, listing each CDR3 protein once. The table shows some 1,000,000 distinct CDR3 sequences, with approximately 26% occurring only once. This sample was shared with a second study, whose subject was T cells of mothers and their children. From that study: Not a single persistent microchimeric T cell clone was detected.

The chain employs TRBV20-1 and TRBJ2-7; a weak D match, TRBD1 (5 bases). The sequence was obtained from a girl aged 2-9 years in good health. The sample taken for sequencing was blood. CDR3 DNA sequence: TGCAGTGCTACGATGCTAGACAGCTCCTACGAGCAGTACTTC. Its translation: CSATMLDSSYEQYF.